Sequencing of this T cell receptor (beta chain) was carried out in a study of spatial heterogeneity in lung cancer. Time point reported: blood at routine non-recurrence follow-up after resection. CDR3 length: 13 residues. With 6 bases removed from V and 6 bases from J, the gap between germline ends came to 11 bases. Looked up from germline, CDR1 is MDHEN and CDR2 is SYDVKM. This clonotype was counted at least ten times. TCRdb recomputed calls from the 5' RACE reads with MiXCR, one row per CDR3 protein. The sample consists of roughly 120,000 distinct CDR3 sequences, 9.5% to 14% of them appearing once. The sequence came from a female donor with early-stage non-small cell lung cancer. The chain uses TRBV28 and TRBJ2-2; D uncertain. Sequenced here: PBMCs, sampled at follow-up. The CDR3 protein is CASSPGLAGELFF. For the CDR3, the DNA is TGTGCCAGCAGCCCCGGGTTAGCCGGGGAGCTGTTTTTT.